This TCR beta chain was recovered during a study of T cell responses to AZD1222 COVID-19 vaccine (dated by TCRdb to the early 2020s). For context, the study as a whole: TCR sequencing covered some 250 trial participants: approximately 200 given two doses of AZD1222 and 26 given two doses of MenACWY control vaccine. Trial participants were enrolled by age into subgroups of 18-55, 56-69 and 70-plus years, and 148, 28 and 57 TCR-sequenced participants, respectively, were included in these subgroups. General conclusions and limits of the study: After two AZD1222 doses, spike-specific TCR breadth and depth were significantly higher than at day 0 and than in MenACWY recipients. Nearly half of unique spike-specific TCRs reportedly recognized epitopes outside regions mutated in the B.1.351 and B.1.1.7 variants. Only five or six AZD1222 recipients were SARS-CoV-2 seropositive at baseline, limiting conclusions about previously exposed vaccinees. Participants were mostly white British, with more females than males. The authors suggested clonal diversity may have been underestimated. Vaccine-associated CD4 TCRs spanned the whole spike protein, with dominant responses in regions 160-218 and 743-854. Because no day 14 peak-response samples were available, the repertoires could be characterized only after the peak T cell response. In the small 56-69-year group, the increase in depth fell short of significance, most likely because of low power.

The CDR3 regions of human TCRbeta chains were subjected to immunosequencing. The published analysis was carried out like this. TCRs in the repertoires were compared against a reference library of SARS-CoV-2-specific TCRs that had been generated with the MIRA antigen-specificity platform. Breadth was defined as the fraction of unique TCRs that were SARS-CoV-2-associated, and depth was defined as the fraction of total T cells that were SARS-CoV-2-associated. Using the MIRA data, every spike-specific TCR was mapped to the spike region that the TCR reacted to and assigned to either a CD4 or a CD8 class. Log10-transformed breadth and depth values were compared by one-way ANOVA with Sidak's multiple comparisons tests. Drawn from immuneACCESS, this table holds only the in-frame rearrangements with V and J called that TCRdb kept. Clones are partly lost; checked studies trace under half to an unresolved V gene and leave the rest unexplained. That table is the source of V, J and clone size, and D and trimming were worked out from the DNA. The sample yields about 110,000 clones; roughly 87% were counted once. The ten largest clones add up to about 13% of the sample.

According to the study, the label for this sample's time point signals: baseline before first vaccination. In the paper's terms, the treatment or condition label means: meningococcal conjugate vaccine given as trial control. The vaccinee samples were drawn from two UK trials, COV001 and COV002, one of which was a single-blind randomized controlled phase 2/3 trial testing AZD1222 (ChAdOx1 nCoV-19) in healthy adults. Trial participant PBMC samples were collected at day 0 and day 28 after the second dose for TCRbeta chain sequencing. The CDR3 holds 16 amino acids from the cysteine to the phenylalanine. Of all the DNA, just the CDR3 is kept, 48 bases in frame from base 1. Sequences MDHEN (CDR1) and SYDVKM (CDR2) are obtained from the germline V gene. V is cut back by 5 bases and J by 4 bases, with 10 bases in the junction unmatched. On this clone: Its recognized antigen is unknown. Base qualities are missing; no much larger clone stands one base away.

Recombination connected TRBV28 to TRBJ1-2; 10 central nucleotides agree with TRBD1. The TCR sequence derives from an adult in good health. Material: peripheral blood, obtained on day 0 of MenACWY control vaccination. The CDR3 in this case is CASSGSAGTGAYGYTF. The DNA sequence reads TGTGCCAGCAGTGGAAGCGCCGGGACAGGGGCCTATGGCTACACCTTC.